The clone carrying this T cell receptor (beta chain) was counted between two and nine times. Its antigen is currently unknown. The sample belongs to a study of blood T cells in healthy people across ages. Through a sample-barcoded 5' primer and a J-beta primer mix, a second PCR was run for roughly 7 to 12 cycles. Using its own MiXCR run on the 5' RACE reads, TCRdb lists one record per CDR3 protein. The sample holds some 710,000 distinct CDR3 sequences, roughly 20% seen once. Germline CDR1 and CDR2: MNHEY and SVGEGT. Trimming pared 2 bases from V and 2 bases from J, leaving 12 bases between. The length of the CDR3 is 15 residues. Isolation of PBMCs gave at least 7 million cells per sample. The extraction recovered at least 6 micrograms of total RNA per sample. Study-level findings and limits: Getting older went along with TCR beta diversity per million T cells dropping roughly linearly. PBMCs went unsorted, and a conclusive naive versus antigen-experienced comparison was therefore prevented.

The receptor's source is a man between 65 and 85 years old in good health. The chain has TRBV6-2 or TRBV6-3 and TRBJ2-5; the D gene is possibly TRBD1 (6 bases). The sample taken for sequencing was blood. CDR3 amino acids: CASSYSQGLQETQYF. The CDR3 DNA follows: TGTGCCAGCAGTTACAGCCAGGGGTTACAAGAGACCCAGTACTTC.